The next 31 T cell receptor beta chains were all read from a single sample in a study of blood T cell repertoires in COVID-19. Assay used: immunoSEQ multiplex PCR; TCRdb lists only in-frame clones, some missing. The repertoire holds 150,000 to 250,000 clones, with about four fifths as singletons. Sequencing was done on a sample of PBMCs or T cells enriched from blood (not recorded which). These receptors were collected from a man aged 35 to 55 who had recovered from COVID-19.

V is TRBV9 and J is TRBJ1-5; the D is unclear. The CDR3 consists of 15 residues. Per germline, CDR1 SGDLS and CDR2 YYNGEE. V gave up 4 bases and J gave up 3 bases, with 14 bases separating them. Here the CDR3 reads CASSPGGNHNQPQHF. The CDR3 DNA follows: TGTGCCAGCAGCCCCGGAGGGAACCACAATCAGCCCCAGCATTTT.

The CDR3 coding sequence is TGTGCCAGCAGTTACTCGGGCGGGATGATGAACACTGAAGCTTTCTTT. It translates to CASSYSGGMMNTEAFF. This chain connects TRBV6-5 to TRBJ1-1; D not resolved. Germline CDR1 reads MNHEY; CDR2 reads SVGAGI. The V end lost 0 bases, the J end lost 0 bases, and 11 bases lay between the germline ends. The CDR3 extends over 16 amino acids.

This clone occurred once. The chain joins TRBV5-1 to TRBJ2-1; no firm D call. V lost 0 bases, J lost 8 bases, and 9 bases lay in between. The CDR3 is made up of 13 amino acids. The V gene's germline CDR1 is SGHRS and CDR2 YFSETQ. The CDR3 here is CASSLGRRDEQFF. CDR3 nucleotide sequence: TGCGCCAGCAGCTTGGGCAGGCGCGATGAGCAGTTCTTC.

V usage is TRBV3-1 (or the pseudogene TRBV3-2) and J usage is TRBJ1-4; D uncertain. The CDR3 consists of 13 residues. V was shortened by 4 bases and J by 3 bases, with 6 bases between the two germline ends. Looked up from germline, CDR1 is LGHDT and CDR2 is YNNKEL (reference sequence). CDR3 nucleotide sequence: TGTGCCAGCAGCCCCGGTGCTAATGAAAAACTGTTTTTT. Translation: CASSPGANEKLFF.

The rearrangement uses TRBV5-1 and TRBJ1-3; TRBD1 matches at 7 bases. CDR1 and CDR2 from the germline V gene are SGHRS and YFSETQ. Trimming at V came to 4 bases and at J to 3 bases, leaving 7 bases not matched to a gene. The CDR3 is made up of 15 amino acids. DNA for the CDR3: TGCGCCAGCAGCCAGACAGGGTCTAATGGAAACACCATATATTTT. Translated: CASSQTGSNGNTIYF.

The chain is built from TRBV29-1 and TRBJ2-2, with D possibly matching TRBD1 (7 bases). V was clipped by 5 bases and J by 2 bases, with 15 bases between them. The CDR3 runs 15 residues. The germline V gene encodes CDR1 SQVTM and CDR2 ANQGSEA. CDR3 residues: CSVRPQGGNTGELFF. The CDR3 DNA follows: TGCAGCGTTCGGCCGCAGGGGGGTAACACCGGGGAGCTGTTTTTT.

This chain joins TRBV4-2 and TRBJ1-6; the D gene is possibly TRBD1 (5 bases). CDR3 length equals 18 residues. Germline V gives CDR1 LGHNA, CDR2 YNFKEQ. Deletions cut 0 bases from V and 3 bases from J, with 15 bases between. CDR3 loop: CASSQDLPGPYYNSPLHF. Written as DNA, the CDR3 is TGTGCCAGCAGCCAAGATCTTCCAGGGCCGTACTATAATTCACCCCTCCACTTT.

This rearrangement joins TRBV18 to TRBJ1-2; D is unclear. Germline CDR1 and CDR2: KGHSH and LQKENI. Trimming left V 2 bases short and J 8 bases short, with 15 bases between. This CDR3 spans 14 amino acids. CDR3 residues: CASSPSGPRRGYTF. The CDR3 coding sequence is TGTGCCAGCTCACCATCTGGGCCACGTCGGGGCTACACCTTC.

The chain carries TRBV18 and TRBJ1-1; D ambiguous. CDR3 size: 14 residues. CDR1 KGHSH and CDR2 LQKENI come from the germline V gene. V shed 3 bases and J shed 10 bases, with 18 bases lying between them. This CDR3 reads CASSPRSYSPPAFF. CDR3 nucleotides: TGTGCCAGCTCACCCCGAAGCTACAGCCCACCAGCTTTCTTT.

The rearrangement links TRBV18 to TRBJ1-4; 9 bases map to TRBD1. The CDR3 totals 16 residues. The J segment lost 10 bases and the V segment lost 3 bases, leaving 12 bases of the junction unmatched. CDR1 and CDR2 (germline): KGHSH, LQKENI. In DNA, the CDR3 is TGTGCCAGCTCACCTAATCCGGGACAGGGATCTGGAAAACTGTTTTTT. It yields the protein CASSPNPGQGSGKLFF. The variable domain in full, completed from reference TRBV18 and TRBJ1-4, reads NAGVMQNPRHLVRRRGQEARLRCSPMKGHSHVYWYRQLPEEGLKFMVYLQKENIIDESGMPKERFSAEFPKEGPSILRIQQVVRGDSAAYFCASSPNPGQGSGKLFFGSGTQLSVL.

The chain uses TRBV2 and TRBJ2-5; TRBD1 agrees at 7 bases. V was pared by 3 bases and J by 3 bases, with 1 base of the junction left unmatched. CDR3 length: 13 amino acids. Germline V gene sequence: CDR1 SNHLY, CDR2 FYNNEI. CDR3 DNA: TGTGCCAGCAGTGAGGGGACAGAAGAGACCCAGTACTTC. Amino acids: CASSEGTEETQYF.

This chain links TRBV7-2 with TRBJ2-7, with D maybe TRBD2 (5 bases). The CDR3 contains 16 residues. Germline V gene data show CDR1 as SGHTA and CDR2 as FQGNSA. V gave up 1 base and J gave up 6 bases, with 19 bases separating them. CDR3 amino acids: CASSLGWASFEGEQYF. As DNA, the CDR3 is TGTGCCAGCAGCTTAGGATGGGCTAGCTTTGAGGGCGAGCAGTACTTC.

V usage is TRBV4-2 and J usage is TRBJ1-4; 9 bases are a match to TRBD1. Germline CDR1 and CDR2: LGHNA and YNFKEQ. The CDR3 totals 19 residues. V shed 3 bases and J 7 bases; nucleotides not matched to a gene: 18. The CDR3 sequence: CASSQGIPVPGQGVEKLFF. The CDR3 bases are TGTGCCAGCAGCCAGGGTATTCCCGTACCGGGACAGGGTGTTGAAAAACTGTTTTTT.

The rearrangement links TRBV7-9 to TRBJ1-2; 7 bases map to TRBD1. The CDR3 sequence is 13 residues long. The ends lost 5 bases at V and 5 bases at J; junction bases unmatched: 5. Germline V gene data show CDR1 as SEHNR and CDR2 as FQNEAQ (reference sequence). The CDR3 DNA follows: TGTGCCAGCAGCCGGGACAGCATTTATGGCTACACCTTC. It encodes CASSRDSIYGYTF.

The gene calls are TRBV7-2 and TRBJ2-2; TRBD1 aligns across 7 bases. Germline loops: CDR1 SGHTA, CDR2 FQGNSA. The CDR3 loop spans 15 amino acids. J gave up 4 bases and V 3 bases, and 5 bases lay outside the gene matches. CDR3 protein: CASSLTGPGTGELFF. CDR3 in DNA: TGTGCCAGCAGCTTGACAGGGCCGGGCACCGGGGAGCTGTTTTTT.

The V gene is TRBV7-2, the J gene TRBJ1-2, with 7 bases lining up with TRBD1. This CDR3 comprises 16 residues. Germline values: CDR1 SGHTA, CDR2 FQGNSA. The CDR3 sequence: CVHSGVPGTDHYGYTF. The CDR3 nucleotides read TGTGTCCATTCAGGCGTTCCCGGGACAGACCACTATGGCTACACCTTC.

The table lists this clone with a count of one. The V call is TRBV13, the J call TRBJ2-4, with D maybe TRBD2 (5 bases). This CDR3 comprises 13 residues. V was trimmed by 5 bases and J by 8 bases, leaving 13 bases between them. The germline V gene has CDR1 PRHDT and CDR2 FYEKMQ (reference sequence). CDR3 DNA: TGTGCCAGCAGCCATTCGGGGTCAGACATTCAGTACTTC. Amino acid sequence: CASSHSGSDIQYF.

The chain employs TRBV7-6 and TRBJ1-2, with D perhaps TRBD1 (5 bases). Between the trimmed V and J ends, which lost 8 bases and 8 bases, there was a span of 24 bases. Germline values: CDR1 SGHVS, CDR2 FNYEAQ. This CDR3 region has 15 residues. The CDR3 here is CASPLAVGLSGGYTF. The CDR3 DNA reads TGTGCCAGCCCCCTCGCAGTCGGCTTATCAGGGGGCTACACCTTC.

The V and J genes are TRBV4-3 and TRBJ2-7; D is possibly TRBD2 (5 bases). The CDR3 has 15 amino acids. The V gene's germline CDR1 is LGHNA and CDR2 YSLEER. V was shortened by 0 bases and J by 1 base, with 10 bases between the two germline ends. The CDR3 here is CASSQDRVASYEQYF. The CDR3 bases are TGCGCCAGCAGCCAAGATCGGGTAGCGTCCTACGAGCAGTACTTC.

The rearrangement uses TRBV6-2 or TRBV6-3 and TRBJ1-2, with no clear D. The CDR3 contains 11 residues. The germline V gene has CDR1 MNHEY and CDR2 SVGEGT. The germline V and J ends were trimmed by 6 bases and 7 bases, with 9 bases remaining between them. The CDR3 DNA reads as TGTGCCAGCAGCGCCCGGAGTGGCTACACCTTC. This codes for CASSARSGYTF.

Concerning this clone itself: The same CDR3 arises from other DNA sequences in this sample as well. This sequence joins TRBV19 and TRBJ2-6, with TRBD2 as a possible D gene (5 bases). The germline V gene encodes CDR1 LNHDA and CDR2 SQIVND (reference sequence). The CDR3 spans 15 residues. V lost 3 bases to trimming and J lost 0 bases, with 6 bases between them. In DNA form, the CDR3 reads TGTGCCAGTAGTATTGGGAGCTCTGGGGCCAACGTCCTGACTTTC. It codes for CASSIGSSGANVLTF.

This rearrangement joins TRBV12-3 or TRBV12-4 to TRBJ1-2; D not resolved. The CDR3 sequence is 12 residues long. With 2 bases removed from V and 7 bases from J, the gap between germline ends came to 8 bases. CDR3 residues: CASSLNRLGYTF. The CDR3 bases are TGTGCCAGCAGTTTAAACCGACTTGGCTACACCTTC.

This clone was detected a few times. The V gene is TRBV11-2, the J gene TRBJ1-2; maybe TRBD1 (5 bases). The CDR3 runs to 13 residues. CDR1 SGHAT and CDR2 FQNNGV come from the germline V gene. Trimming pared 1 base from V and 8 bases from J, leaving 11 bases between. The CDR3 here is CASSLAGGGGYTF. The CDR3 nucleotides read TGTGCCAGCAGCTTAGCCGGGGGAGGGGGCTACACCTTC. Combining the CDR3 with reference TRBV11-2 and TRBJ1-2 gives the whole variable domain EAGVAQSPRYKIIEKRQSVAFWCNPISGHATLYWYQQILGQGPKLLIQFQNNGVVDDSQLPKDRFSAERLKGVDSTLKIQPAKLEDSAVYLCASSLAGGGGYTFGSGTRLTVV.

This clone was detected a few times. The chain links TRBV5-4 to TRBJ1-1, with 7 bases that match TRBD1. Germline CDR1 reads SGHNT; CDR2 reads YYREEE (reference sequence). The CDR3 runs 14 residues. The junction had 5 bases not matched to a gene; V was cut back by 1 base and J by 5 bases. The CDR3 DNA reads TGTGCCAGCAGCTTGTATGCACAGGGGACTGAAGCTTTCTTT. Residues: CASSLYAQGTEAFF.

The rearrangement uses TRBV6-1 and TRBJ2-3; 9 bases map to TRBD2. Germline V CDR1 and CDR2: MNHNS, SASEGT. Unmatched junction bases numbered 4, after V lost 3 bases and J lost 6 bases. The CDR3 length is 14 residues. The CDR3, as DNA: TGTGCCAGCAGTGAGTCTAGCGGGGTGGATACGCAGTATTTT. This sequence encodes CASSESSGVDTQYF.

The chain is built from TRBV18 and TRBJ2-7, with TRBD2 matching 13 bases. The CDR3 spans 16 residues. Germline V gives CDR1 KGHSH, CDR2 LQKENI. J lost 2 bases, V lost 0 bases, and 1 base had no gene match. The CDR3 here is CASSPPGLAGTYEQYF. Written as DNA, the CDR3 is TGTGCCAGCTCACCACCGGGACTAGCGGGAACCTACGAGCAGTACTTC.

Points on this clone: The DNA is omitted, as the CDR3 cannot be located on it reliably, and the CDR3 follows TCRdb's listing. The rearrangement joins TRBV14 to TRBJ2-7; the D segment call TRBD2 is taken from the table without a DNA check. Per the germline V gene, CDR1 is SGHDN and CDR2 is FVKESK. The CDR3 is 14 residues long, ends included. The CDR3 sequence is CASSQVVAGGSKYF.

The chain couples TRBV19 to TRBJ1-5, with 7 bases fitting TRBD1. V gave up 3 bases and J gave up 8 bases; unmatched junction bases: 16. The CDR3 has 17 residues. Germline CDR1 LNHDA, CDR2 SQIVND (reference sequence). As DNA, the CDR3 is TGTGCCAGTAGTATTATGGAGGGGGGACAGAAAAGGGAGCCCCAGCATTTT. This translates into CASSIMEGGQKREPQHF.

This clone has just one count. The gene calls are TRBV18 and TRBJ2-3; TRBD1 might be the D (6 bases). The length of the CDR3 is 14 residues. Trimming left V 7 bases short and J 2 bases short, with 13 bases between. The germline gives CDR1 KGHSH, CDR2 LQKENI. The DNA of the CDR3 is TGTGCCAGCTACTACAGGGATTACACAGATACGCAGTATTTT. Translating it yields CASYYRDYTDTQYF.

The chain couples TRBV12-5 to TRBJ1-1, with unresolved D. From germline, CDR1 is LGHNT and CDR2 FRNRAP. The CDR3 has 11 residues. The V end was cut by 6 bases, the J end by 5 bases, with 7 bases between. CDR3 sequence reads: CASGAETEAFF. In nucleotides, the CDR3 is TGTGCTAGTGGCGCTGAGACTGAAGCTTTCTTT.

The V gene is TRBV4-2, the J gene TRBJ2-7; TRBD1 aligns across 12 bases. From germline, CDR1 is LGHNA and CDR2 YNFKEQ. With 3 bases clipped from V and 2 bases from J, the junction kept 5 bases outside the gene matches. The CDR3 is 16 residues long. CDR3 nucleotides: TGTGCCAGCAGCCAGCGGGACAGGGGGCTAACCTACGAGCAGTACTTC. Its translation: CASSQRDRGLTYEQYF.